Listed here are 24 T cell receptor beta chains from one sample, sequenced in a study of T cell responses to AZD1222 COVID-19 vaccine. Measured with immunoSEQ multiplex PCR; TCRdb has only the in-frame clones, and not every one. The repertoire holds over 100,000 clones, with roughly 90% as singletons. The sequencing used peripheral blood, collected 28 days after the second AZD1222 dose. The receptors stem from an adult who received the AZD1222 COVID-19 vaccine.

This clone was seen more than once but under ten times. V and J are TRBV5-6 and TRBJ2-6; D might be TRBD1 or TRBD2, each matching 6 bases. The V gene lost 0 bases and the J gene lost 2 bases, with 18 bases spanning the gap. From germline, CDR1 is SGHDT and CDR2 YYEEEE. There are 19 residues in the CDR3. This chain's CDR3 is CASSLGGRGRGAGANVLTF. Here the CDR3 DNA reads TGTGCCAGCAGCTTGGGGGGCCGGGGGCGTGGAGCTGGGGCCAACGTCCTGACTTTC. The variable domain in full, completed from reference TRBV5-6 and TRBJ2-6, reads DAGVTQSPTHLIKTRGQQVTLRCSPKSGHDTVSWYQQALGQGPQFIFQYYEEEERQRGNFPDRFSGHQFPNYSSELNVNALLLGDSALYLCASSLGGRGRGAGANVLTFGAGSRLTVL.

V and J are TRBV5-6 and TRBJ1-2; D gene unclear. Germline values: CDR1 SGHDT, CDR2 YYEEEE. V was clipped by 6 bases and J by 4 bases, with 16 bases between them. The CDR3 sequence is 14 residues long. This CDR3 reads CASNHGRVGYGYTF. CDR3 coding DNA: TGTGCCAGCAACCATGGTAGGGTCGGCTATGGCTACACCTTC.

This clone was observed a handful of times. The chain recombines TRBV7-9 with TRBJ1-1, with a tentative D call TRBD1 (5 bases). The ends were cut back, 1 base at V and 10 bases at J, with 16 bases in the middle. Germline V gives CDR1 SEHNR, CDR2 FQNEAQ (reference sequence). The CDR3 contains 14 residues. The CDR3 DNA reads TGTGCCAGCAGCTTAGAGGGGAGCAGGGCCGCAGCTTTCTTT. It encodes CASSLEGSRAAAFF.

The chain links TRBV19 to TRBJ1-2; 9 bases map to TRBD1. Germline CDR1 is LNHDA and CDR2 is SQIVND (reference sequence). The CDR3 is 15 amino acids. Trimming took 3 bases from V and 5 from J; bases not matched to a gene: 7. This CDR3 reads CASSISGQGTYGYTF. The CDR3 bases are TGTGCCAGTAGTATCTCCGGACAGGGGACGTATGGCTACACCTTC.

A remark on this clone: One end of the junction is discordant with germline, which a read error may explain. The CDR3 region has the DNA TGTGCCAGCAGGGAAGGGGCTCCCCAGTTGGGCTATGGCTACACCTTC. Encoded protein: CASREGAPQLGYGYTF. The genes are TRBV2 and TRBJ1-2; D is possibly TRBD1 (5 bases). The CDR3 sequence is 16 residues long. CDR1 is SNHLY, CDR2 FYNNEI, per germline.

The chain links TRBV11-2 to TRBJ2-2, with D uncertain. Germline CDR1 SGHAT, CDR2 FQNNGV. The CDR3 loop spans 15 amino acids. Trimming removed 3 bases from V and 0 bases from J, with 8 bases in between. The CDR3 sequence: CASSFGRSNTGELFF. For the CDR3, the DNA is TGTGCCAGCAGCTTTGGCAGGTCGAACACCGGGGAGCTGTTTTTT.

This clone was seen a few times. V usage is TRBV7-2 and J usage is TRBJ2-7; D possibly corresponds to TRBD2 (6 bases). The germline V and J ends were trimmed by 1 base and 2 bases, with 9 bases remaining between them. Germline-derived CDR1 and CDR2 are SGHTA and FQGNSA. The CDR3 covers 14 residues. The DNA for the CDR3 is TGTGCCAGCAGCTTAGGCTCGGGGGCCTACGAGCAGTACTTC. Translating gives CASSLGSGAYEQYF.

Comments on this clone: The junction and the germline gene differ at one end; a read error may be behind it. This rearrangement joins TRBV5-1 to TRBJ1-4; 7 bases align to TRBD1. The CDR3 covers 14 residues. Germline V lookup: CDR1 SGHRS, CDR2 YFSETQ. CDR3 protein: CASRLDRRNEKLFF. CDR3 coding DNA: TGCGCCAGCAGATTGGACAGGCGAAATGAAAAACTGTTTTTT.

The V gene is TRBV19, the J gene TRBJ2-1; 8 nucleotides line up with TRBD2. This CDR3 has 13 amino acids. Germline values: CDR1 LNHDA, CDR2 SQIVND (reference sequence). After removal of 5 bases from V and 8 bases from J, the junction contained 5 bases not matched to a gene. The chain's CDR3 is CASSERGGYEQFF. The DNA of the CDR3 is TGTGCCAGTAGTGAGCGCGGGGGGTATGAGCAGTTCTTC. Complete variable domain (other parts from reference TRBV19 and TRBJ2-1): DGGITQSPKYLFRKEGQNVTLSCEQNLNHDAMYWYRQDPGQGLRLIYYSQIVNDFQKGDIAEGYSVSREKKESFPLTVTSAQKNPTAFYLCASSERGGYEQFFGPGTRLTVL.

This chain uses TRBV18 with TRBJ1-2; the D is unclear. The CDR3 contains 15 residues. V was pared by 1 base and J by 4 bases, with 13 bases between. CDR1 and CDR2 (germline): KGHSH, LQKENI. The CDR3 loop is CASSPQGGDSYGYTF. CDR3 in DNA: TGTGCCAGCTCACCACAGGGAGGTGATAGCTATGGCTACACCTTC.

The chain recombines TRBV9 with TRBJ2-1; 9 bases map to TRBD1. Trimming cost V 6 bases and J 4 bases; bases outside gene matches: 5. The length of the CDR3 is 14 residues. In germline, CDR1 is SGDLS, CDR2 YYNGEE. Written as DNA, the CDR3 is TGTGCCAGCAATCGGGACAGGGATTACAATGAGCAGTTCTTC. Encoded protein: CASNRDRDYNEQFF.

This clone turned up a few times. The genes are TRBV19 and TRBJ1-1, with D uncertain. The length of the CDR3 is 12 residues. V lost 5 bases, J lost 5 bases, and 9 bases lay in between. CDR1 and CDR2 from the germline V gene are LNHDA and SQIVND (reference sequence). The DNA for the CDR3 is TGTGCCAGTAGTCAACAGAAAACTGAAGCTTTCTTT. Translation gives CASSQQKTEAFF. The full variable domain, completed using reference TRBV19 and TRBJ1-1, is DGGITQSPKYLFRKEGQNVTLSCEQNLNHDAMYWYRQDPGQGLRLIYYSQIVNDFQKGDIAEGYSVSREKKESFPLTVTSAQKNPTAFYLCASSQQKTEAFFGQGTRLTVV.

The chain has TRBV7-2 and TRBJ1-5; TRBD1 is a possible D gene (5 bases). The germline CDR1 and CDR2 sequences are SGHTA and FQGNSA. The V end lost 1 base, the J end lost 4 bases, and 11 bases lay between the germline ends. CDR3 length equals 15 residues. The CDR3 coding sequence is TGTGCCAGCAGCTTAGGACAGTGGTCTAATCAGCCCCAGCATTTT. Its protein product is CASSLGQWSNQPQHF.

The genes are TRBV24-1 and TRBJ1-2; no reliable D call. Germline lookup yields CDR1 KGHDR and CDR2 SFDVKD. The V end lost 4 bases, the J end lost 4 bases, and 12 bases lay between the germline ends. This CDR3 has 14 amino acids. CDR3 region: CATSDPAHLYGYTF. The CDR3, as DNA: TGTGCCACCAGTGACCCGGCCCACCTCTATGGCTACACCTTC.

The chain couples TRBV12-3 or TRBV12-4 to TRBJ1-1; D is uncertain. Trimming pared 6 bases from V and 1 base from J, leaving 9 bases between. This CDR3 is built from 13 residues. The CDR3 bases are TGTGCCAGCAGCCCCGTGGGGAACACTGAAGCTTTCTTT. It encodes CASSPVGNTEAFF.

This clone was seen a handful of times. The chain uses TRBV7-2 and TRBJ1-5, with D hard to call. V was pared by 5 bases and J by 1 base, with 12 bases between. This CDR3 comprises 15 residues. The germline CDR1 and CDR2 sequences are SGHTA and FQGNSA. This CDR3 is CASSPRVGSNQPQHF. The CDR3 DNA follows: TGTGCCAGCAGCCCACGGGTGGGCAGCAATCAGCCCCAGCATTTT.

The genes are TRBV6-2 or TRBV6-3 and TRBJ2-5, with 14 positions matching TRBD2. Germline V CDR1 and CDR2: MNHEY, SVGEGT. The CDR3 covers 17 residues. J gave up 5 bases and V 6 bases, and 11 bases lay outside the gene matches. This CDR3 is CASSPGGLAGGGETQYF. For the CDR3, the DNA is TGTGCCAGCAGCCCAGGCGGACTAGCGGGGGGCGGTGAGACCCAGTACTTC.

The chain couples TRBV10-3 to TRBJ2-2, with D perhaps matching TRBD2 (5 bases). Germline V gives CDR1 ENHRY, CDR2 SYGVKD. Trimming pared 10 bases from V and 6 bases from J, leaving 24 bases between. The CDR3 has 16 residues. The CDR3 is CATHPVLGVGSGELFF. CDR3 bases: TGTGCCACCCACCCCGTCCTCGGGGTAGGATCCGGGGAGCTGTTTTTT.

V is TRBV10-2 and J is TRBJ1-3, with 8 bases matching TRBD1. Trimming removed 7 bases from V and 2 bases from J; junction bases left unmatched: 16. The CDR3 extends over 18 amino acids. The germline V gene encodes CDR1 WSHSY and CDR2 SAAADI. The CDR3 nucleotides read TGCGCCAGCACTCAATCCGGGACAGGCAGAGGGACTGGAAACACCATATATTTT. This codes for CASTQSGTGRGTGNTIYF.

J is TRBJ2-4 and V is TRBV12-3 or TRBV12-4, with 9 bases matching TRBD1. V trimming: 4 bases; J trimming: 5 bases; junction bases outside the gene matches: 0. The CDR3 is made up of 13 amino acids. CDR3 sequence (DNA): TGTGCCAGCAGTTGGGACAGGGAAAACATTCAGTACTTC. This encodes CASSWDRENIQYF.

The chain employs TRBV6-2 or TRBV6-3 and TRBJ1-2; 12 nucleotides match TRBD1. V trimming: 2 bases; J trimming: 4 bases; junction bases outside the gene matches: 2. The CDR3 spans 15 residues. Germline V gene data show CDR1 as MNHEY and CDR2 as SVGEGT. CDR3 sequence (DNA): TGTGCCAGCAGTTACGGGACAGGGGGCTTCTATGGCTACACCTTC. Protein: CASSYGTGGFYGYTF.

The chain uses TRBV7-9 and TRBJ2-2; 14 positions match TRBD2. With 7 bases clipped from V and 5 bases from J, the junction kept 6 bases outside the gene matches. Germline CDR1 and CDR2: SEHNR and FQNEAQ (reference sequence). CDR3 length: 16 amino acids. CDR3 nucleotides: TGTGCCAGCATCCCGACTAGCGGGGGGGCAACCGGGGAGCTGTTTTTT. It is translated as CASIPTSGGATGELFF. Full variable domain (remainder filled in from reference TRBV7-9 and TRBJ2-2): DTGVSQNPRHKITKRGQNVTFRCDPISEHNRLYWYRQTLGQGPEFLTYFQNEAQLEKSRLLSDRFSAERPKGSFSTLEIQRTEQGDSAMYLCASIPTSGGATGELFFGEGSRLTVL.

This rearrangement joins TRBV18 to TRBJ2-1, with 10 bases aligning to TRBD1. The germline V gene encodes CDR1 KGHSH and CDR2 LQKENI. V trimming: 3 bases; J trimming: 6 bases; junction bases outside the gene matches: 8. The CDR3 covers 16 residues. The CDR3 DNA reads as TGTGCCAGCTCACCCATACGACAGGGGGCTACCAATGAGCAGTTCTTC. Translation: CASSPIRQGATNEQFF.

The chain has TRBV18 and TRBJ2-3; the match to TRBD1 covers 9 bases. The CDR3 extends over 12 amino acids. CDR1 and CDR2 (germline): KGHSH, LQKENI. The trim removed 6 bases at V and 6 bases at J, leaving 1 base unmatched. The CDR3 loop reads CASSGQGDTQYF. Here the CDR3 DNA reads TGTGCCAGCTCGGGACAGGGTGATACGCAGTATTTT.